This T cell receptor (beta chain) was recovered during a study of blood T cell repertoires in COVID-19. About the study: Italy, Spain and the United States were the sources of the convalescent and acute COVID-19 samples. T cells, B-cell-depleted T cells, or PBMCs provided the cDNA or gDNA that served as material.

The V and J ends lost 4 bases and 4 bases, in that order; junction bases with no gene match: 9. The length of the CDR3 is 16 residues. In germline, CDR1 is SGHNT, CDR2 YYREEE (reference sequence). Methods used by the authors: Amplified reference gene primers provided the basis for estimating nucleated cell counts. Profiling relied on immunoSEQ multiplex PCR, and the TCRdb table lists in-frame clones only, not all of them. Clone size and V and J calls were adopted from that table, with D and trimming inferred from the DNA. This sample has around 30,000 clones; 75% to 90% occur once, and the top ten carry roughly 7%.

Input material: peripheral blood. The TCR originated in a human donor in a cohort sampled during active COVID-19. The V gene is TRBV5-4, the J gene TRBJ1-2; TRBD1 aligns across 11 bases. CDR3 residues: CASSPRDRGISYGYTF. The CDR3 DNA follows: TGTGCCAGCAGCCCACGGGACAGGGGGATCTCCTATGGCTACACCTTC.